Given below is one T cell receptor (beta chain) in context. The data originate from a study of blood T cell repertoires in COVID-19. Study summary: Specimens from acute and convalescent COVID-19 originated in the United States, Italy and Spain. T cells, B-cell-depleted T cells, or PBMCs supplied cDNA or gDNA.

The CDR3 runs 13 residues. The V gene end was trimmed by 7 bases and the J gene end by 7 bases; junction bases not matched to a gene: 7. In the authors' workflow: Amplification with reference gene primers provided the estimates of nucleated cell counts. Data came from immunoSEQ multiplex PCR; TCRdb stores just in-frame clones and leaves some out. That table furnishes V, J and clone size, whereas the DNA furnished D and trimming. The profile covers some 80,000 clones, with around 80% appearing a single time and about 12% taken by the ten largest. This clonotype was sampled from an older man with acute or convalescent COVID-19. Sequences were obtained from peripheral blood. The rearrangement uses TRBV12-3 or TRBV12-4 and TRBJ1-1, with 9 nucleotides matching TRBD1. The CDR3 sequence is CASTKTGGFEAFF. The CDR3 coding sequence is TGTGCCAGCACTAAGACAGGGGGGTTTGAAGCTTTCTTT.